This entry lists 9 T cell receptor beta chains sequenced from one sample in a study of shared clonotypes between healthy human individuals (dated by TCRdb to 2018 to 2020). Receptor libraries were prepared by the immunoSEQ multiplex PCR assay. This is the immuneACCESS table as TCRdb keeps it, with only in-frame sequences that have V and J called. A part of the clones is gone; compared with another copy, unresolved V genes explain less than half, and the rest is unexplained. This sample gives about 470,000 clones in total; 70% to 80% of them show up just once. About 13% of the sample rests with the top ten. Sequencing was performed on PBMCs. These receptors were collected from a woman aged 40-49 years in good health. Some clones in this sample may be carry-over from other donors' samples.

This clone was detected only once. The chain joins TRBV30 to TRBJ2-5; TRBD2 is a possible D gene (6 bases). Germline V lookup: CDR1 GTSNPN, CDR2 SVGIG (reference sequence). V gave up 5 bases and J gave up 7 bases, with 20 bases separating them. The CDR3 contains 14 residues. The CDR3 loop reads CAWGAGNLLATQYF. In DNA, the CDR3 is TGTGCCTGGGGGGCGGGGAACTTATTGGCGACCCAGTACTTC.

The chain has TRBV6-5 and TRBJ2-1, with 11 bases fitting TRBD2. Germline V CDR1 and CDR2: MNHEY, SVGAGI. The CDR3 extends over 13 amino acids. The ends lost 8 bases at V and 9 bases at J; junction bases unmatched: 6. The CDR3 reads CASGSSGRSEQFF. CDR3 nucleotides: TGTGCCAGCGGGTCTAGCGGGAGGTCTGAGCAGTTCTTC.

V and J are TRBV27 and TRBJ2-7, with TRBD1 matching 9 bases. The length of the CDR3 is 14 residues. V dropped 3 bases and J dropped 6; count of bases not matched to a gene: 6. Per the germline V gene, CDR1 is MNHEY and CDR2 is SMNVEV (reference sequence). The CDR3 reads CASSFVDRGPEQYF. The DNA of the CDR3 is TGTGCCAGCAGTTTCGTGGACAGGGGTCCCGAGCAGTACTTC.

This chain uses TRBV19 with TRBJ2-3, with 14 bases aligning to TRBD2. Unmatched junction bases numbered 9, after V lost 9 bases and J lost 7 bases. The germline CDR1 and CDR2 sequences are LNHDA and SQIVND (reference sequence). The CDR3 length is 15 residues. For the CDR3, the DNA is TGTGCCAGCCGGGGGACTAGCGGGAGCCGGAATACGCAGTATTTT. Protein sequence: CASRGTSGSRNTQYF.

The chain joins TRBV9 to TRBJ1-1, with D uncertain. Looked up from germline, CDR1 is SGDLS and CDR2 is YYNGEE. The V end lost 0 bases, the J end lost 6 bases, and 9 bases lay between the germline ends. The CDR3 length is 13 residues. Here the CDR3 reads CASSVAIGAEAFF. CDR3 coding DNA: TGTGCCAGCAGCGTAGCTATTGGGGCTGAAGCTTTCTTT.

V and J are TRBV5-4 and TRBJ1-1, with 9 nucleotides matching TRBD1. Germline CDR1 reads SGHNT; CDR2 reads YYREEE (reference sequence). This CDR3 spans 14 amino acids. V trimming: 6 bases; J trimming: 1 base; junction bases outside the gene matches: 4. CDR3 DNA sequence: TGTGCCAGCACAAGGGACAGGGCGAACACTGAAGCTTTCTTT. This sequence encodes CASTRDRANTEAFF. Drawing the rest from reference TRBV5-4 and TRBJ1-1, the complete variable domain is ETGVTQSPTHLIKTRGQQVTLRCSSQSGHNTVSWYQQALGQGPQFIFQYYREEENGRGNFPPRFSGLQFPNYSSELNVNALELDDSALYLCASTRDRANTEAFFGQGTRLTVV.

The CDR3 loop is CASSLERADTQYF. The CDR3 DNA follows: TGCGCCAGCAGCTTGGAACGGGCAGATACGCAGTATTTT. This rearrangement joins TRBV5-1 to TRBJ2-3; D call uncertain. V was trimmed by 0 bases and J by 4 bases, leaving 6 bases between them. The CDR3 totals 13 residues. Germline CDR1 and CDR2: SGHRS and YFSETQ.

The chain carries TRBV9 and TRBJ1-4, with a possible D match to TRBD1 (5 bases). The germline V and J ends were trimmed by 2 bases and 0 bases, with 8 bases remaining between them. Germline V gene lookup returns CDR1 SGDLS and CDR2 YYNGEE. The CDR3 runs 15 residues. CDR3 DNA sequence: TGTGCCAGCAGCGTTGGGGGGTCAACTAATGAAAAACTGTTTTTT. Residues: CASSVGGSTNEKLFF.

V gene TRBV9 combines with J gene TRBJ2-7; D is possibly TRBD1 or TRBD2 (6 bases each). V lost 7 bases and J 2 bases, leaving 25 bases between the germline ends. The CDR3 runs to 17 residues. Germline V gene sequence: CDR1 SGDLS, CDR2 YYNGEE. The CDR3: CASAPGANTLGTYEQYF. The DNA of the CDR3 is TGTGCCAGCGCGCCGGGGGCCAACACACTGGGTACCTACGAGCAGTACTTC.